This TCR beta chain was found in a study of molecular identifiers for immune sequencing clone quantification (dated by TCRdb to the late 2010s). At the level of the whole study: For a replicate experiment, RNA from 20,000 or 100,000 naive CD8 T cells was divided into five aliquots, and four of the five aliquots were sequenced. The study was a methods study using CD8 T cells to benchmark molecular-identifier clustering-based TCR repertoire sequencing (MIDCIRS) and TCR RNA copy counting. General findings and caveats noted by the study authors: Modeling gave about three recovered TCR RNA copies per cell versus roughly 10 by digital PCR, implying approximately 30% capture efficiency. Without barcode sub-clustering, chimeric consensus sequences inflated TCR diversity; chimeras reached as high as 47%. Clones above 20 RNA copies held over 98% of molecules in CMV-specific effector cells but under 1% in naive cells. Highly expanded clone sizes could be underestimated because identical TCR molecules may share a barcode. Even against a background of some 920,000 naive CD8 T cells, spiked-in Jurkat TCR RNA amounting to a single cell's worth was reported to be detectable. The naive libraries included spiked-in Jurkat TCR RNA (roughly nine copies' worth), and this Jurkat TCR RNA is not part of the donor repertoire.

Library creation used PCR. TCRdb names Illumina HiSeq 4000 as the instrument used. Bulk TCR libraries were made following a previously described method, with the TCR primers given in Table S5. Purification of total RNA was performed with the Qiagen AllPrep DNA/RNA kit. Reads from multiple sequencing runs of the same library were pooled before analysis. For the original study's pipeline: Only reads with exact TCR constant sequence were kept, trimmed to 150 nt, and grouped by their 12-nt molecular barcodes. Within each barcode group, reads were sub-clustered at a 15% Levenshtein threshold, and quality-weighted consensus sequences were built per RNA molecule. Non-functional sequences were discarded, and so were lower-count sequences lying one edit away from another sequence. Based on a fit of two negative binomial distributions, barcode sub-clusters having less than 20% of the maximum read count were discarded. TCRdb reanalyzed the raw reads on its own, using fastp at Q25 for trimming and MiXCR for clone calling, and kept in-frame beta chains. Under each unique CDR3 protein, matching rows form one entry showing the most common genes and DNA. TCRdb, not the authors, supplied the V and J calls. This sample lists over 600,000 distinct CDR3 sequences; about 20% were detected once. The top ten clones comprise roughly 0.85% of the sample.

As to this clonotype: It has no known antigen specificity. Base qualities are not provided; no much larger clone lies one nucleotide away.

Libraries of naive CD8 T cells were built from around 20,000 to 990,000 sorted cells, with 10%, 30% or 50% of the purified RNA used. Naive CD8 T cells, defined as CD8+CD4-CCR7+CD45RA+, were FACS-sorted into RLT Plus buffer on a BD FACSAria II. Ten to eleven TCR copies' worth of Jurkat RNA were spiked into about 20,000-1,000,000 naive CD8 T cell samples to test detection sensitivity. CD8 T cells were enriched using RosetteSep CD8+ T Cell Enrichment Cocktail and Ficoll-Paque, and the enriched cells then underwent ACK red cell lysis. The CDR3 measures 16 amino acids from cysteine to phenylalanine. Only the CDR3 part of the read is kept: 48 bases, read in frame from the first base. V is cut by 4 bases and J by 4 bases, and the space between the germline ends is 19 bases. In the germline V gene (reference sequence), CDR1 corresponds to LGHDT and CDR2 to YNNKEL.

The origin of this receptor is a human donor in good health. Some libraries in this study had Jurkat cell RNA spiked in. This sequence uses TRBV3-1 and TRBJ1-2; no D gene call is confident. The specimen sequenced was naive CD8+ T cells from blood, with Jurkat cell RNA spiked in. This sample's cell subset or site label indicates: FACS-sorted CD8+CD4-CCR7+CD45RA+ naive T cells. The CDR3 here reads CASSPIWARTGYGYTF. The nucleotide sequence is TGTGCCAGCAGCCCCATCTGGGCCCGAACGGGCTATGGCTACACCTTC.